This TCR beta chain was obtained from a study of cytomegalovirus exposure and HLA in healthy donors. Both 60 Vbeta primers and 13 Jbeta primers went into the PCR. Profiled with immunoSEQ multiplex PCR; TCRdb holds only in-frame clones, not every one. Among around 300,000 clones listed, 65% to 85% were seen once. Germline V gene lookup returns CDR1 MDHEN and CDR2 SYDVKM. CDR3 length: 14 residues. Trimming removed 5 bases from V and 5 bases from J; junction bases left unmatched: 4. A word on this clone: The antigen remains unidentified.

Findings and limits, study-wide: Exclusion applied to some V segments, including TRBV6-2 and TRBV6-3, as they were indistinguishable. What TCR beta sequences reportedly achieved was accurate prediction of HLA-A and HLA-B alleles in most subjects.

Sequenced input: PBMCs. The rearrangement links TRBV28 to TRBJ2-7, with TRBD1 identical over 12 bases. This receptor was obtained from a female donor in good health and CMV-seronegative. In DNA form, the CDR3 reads TGTGCCAGCAGTCGGGACAGGGGGCAGGACGAGCAGTACTTC. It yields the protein CASSRDRGQDEQYF.